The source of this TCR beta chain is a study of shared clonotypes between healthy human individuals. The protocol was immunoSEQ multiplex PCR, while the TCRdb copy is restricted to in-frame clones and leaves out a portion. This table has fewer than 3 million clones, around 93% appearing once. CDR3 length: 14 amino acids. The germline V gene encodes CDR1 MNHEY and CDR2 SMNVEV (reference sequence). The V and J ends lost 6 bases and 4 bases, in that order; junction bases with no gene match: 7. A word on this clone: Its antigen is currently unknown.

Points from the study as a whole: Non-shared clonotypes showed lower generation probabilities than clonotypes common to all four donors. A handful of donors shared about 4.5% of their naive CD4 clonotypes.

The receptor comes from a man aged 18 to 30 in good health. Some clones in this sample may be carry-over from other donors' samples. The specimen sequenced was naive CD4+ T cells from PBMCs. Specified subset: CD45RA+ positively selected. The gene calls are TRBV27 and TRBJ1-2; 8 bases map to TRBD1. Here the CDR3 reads CASRRTGLVYGYTF. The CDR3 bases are TGTGCCAGCAGGCGGACAGGGCTGGTCTATGGCTACACCTTC.